Listed below are T cell receptor beta chains from one sample, sequenced in a study of blood T cell repertoires in COVID-19. The method was immunoSEQ multiplex PCR; TCRdb's version includes in-frame clones alone and lacks a portion of them. The sample carries around 310,000 clones, over 75% recorded once. The sample taken for sequencing was peripheral blood. All receptors come from a woman aged 45 to 65 with active or convalescent COVID-19. The CDR3 runs from the conserved cysteine through the conserved F or W. A D gene is named only where the DNA matches it firmly. Size tells how often a clone was seen (once, few, many) or the class of an expanded clone, and some rows leave it out.

D	size	J	V	CDR3	DNA
TRBD1	-	TRBJ2-5	TRBV5-1	CASSPGTGFYQETQYF	TGCGCCAGCAGCCCCGGGACAGGGTTTTACCAAGAGACCCAGTACTTC
-	-	TRBJ1-5	TRBV25-1	CASSGGKSNQPQHF	TGTGCCAGCAGTGGCGGGAAGAGCAATCAGCCCCAGCATTTT
TRBD1	-	TRBJ2-1	TRBV5-1	CASSLSAGGSYNEQFF	TGCGCCAGCAGCTTGTCGGCAGGGGGCTCCTACAATGAGCAGTTCTTC
TRBD2	-	TRBJ2-2	TRBV18	CASSPQGLASGELFF	TGTGCCAGCTCACCACAGGGACTAGCGAGCGGGGAGCTGTTTTTT
TRBD1	-	TRBJ1-2	TRBV5-1	CASSADRDRIDGYTF	TGCGCCAGCAGCGCGGACCGGGACAGGATTGATGGCTACACCTTC
-	-	TRBJ1-6	TRBV7-9	CASSGGINPYNSPLHF	TGTGCCAGCAGCGGGGGGATTAACCCCTATAATTCACCCCTCCACTTT
TRBD1	-	TRBJ2-2	TRBV7-2	CASSWTGVRGELFF	TGTGCCAGCAGTTGGACAGGAGTTAGAGGGGAGCTGTTTTTT
TRBD1	-	TRBJ1-2	TRBV3-1/TRBV3-2	CASSPTGEVNYGYTF	TGTGCCAGCAGCCCCACAGGGGAAGTAAACTATGGCTACACCTTC
-	-	TRBJ1-4	TRBV4-1	CASARLGGRENEKLFF	TGCGCCAGCGCTCGACTTGGGGGCAGGGAGAATGAAAAACTGTTTTTT
TRBD2	-	TRBJ2-3	TRBV9	CASSVDNGLAGRDTQYF	TGTGCCAGCAGCGTAGATAACGGACTAGCGGGAAGAGATACGCAGTATTTT
-	-	TRBJ2-7	TRBV28	CASSPQRVHYEQYF	TGTGCCAGCAGTCCACAGCGGGTCCACTACGAGCAGTACTTC
TRBD2	-	TRBJ2-7	TRBV3-1/TRBV3-2	CASSQLAGGYEQYF	TGTGCCAGCAGCCAACTAGCGGGGGGCTACGAGCAGTACTTC
-	-	TRBJ1-5	TRBV3-1/TRBV3-2	CASSQGGWSNQPQHF	TGTGCCAGCAGCCAGGGGGGGTGGAGCAATCAGCCCCAGCATTTT
TRBD2	-	TRBJ2-1	TRBV11-3	CASSLGGGGYNEQFF	TGTGCCAGCAGCTTAGGCGGGGGGGGATACAATGAGCAGTTCTTC
TRBD2	-	TRBJ2-1	TRBV19	CASSTAGALNEQFF	TGTGCCAGTAGTACGGCGGGAGCTTTAAATGAGCAGTTCTTC
-	few	TRBJ1-1	TRBV9	CASSVEEGARAFF	TGTGCCAGCAGCGTAGAGGAAGGGGCGAGAGCTTTCTTT
TRBD2	-	TRBJ2-7	TRBV19	CASSPGLAKSYEQYF	TGTGCCAGTAGTCCCGGACTAGCGAAGTCCTACGAGCAGTACTTC
-	-	TRBJ1-2	TRBV3-1/TRBV3-2	CASSPYRDSNYGYTF	TGTGCCAGCAGCCCCTACAGGGATTCTAACTATGGCTACACCTTC
TRBD2	-	TRBJ2-1	TRBV5-4	CASSRGTSSHEQFF	TGTGCCAGCAGCAGAGGGACTAGCTCCCATGAGCAGTTCTTC
TRBD2	-	TRBJ2-3	TRBV9	CASSVSAGRSSDTQYF	TGTGCCAGCAGCGTTTCAGCGGGGAGATCCTCAGATACGCAGTATTTT
-	once	TRBJ2-1	TRBV3-1/TRBV3-2	CASSHPLLEGGEQFF	TGTGCCAGCAGCCACCCGCTGTTGGAGGGTGGTGAGCAGTTCTTC
TRBD2	-	TRBJ2-1	TRBV7-2	CASSLVSRLAGIYNEQFF	TGTGCCAGCAGCTTAGTTAGCCGGCTAGCGGGGATTTACAATGAGCAGTTCTTC
TRBD2	-	TRBJ2-1	TRBV5-8	CASSPGGSPYNEQFF	TGTGCCAGCAGCCCCGGGGGGAGTCCTTACAATGAGCAGTTCTTC
TRBD1	-	TRBJ1-3	TRBV7-2	CASSLRQGFGNTIYF	TGTGCCAGCAGCTTACGACAGGGGTTCGGAAACACCATATATTTT
-	once	TRBJ2-3	TRBV9	CASSVDSRVGGTDTQYF	TGTGCCAGCAGCGTAGACAGCAGGGTAGGGGGAACAGATACGCAGTATTTT
-	-	TRBJ1-1	TRBV18	CASSPLRGGSNTEAFF	TGTGCCAGCTCACCGCTTAGGGGGGGCTCGAACACTGAAGCTTTCTTT
-	-	TRBJ1-2	TRBV4-1	CASSQEVSGIVGGYTF	TGCGCCAGCAGCCAAGAAGTCTCAGGGATCGTGGGGGGCTACACCTTC
TRBD1	-	TRBJ1-4	TRBV20-1	CSASGTGDEKLFF	TGCAGTGCTAGTGGGACAGGGGATGAAAAACTGTTTTTT
TRBD1	-	TRBJ1-2	TRBV30	CAWSDRGDGAVTF	TGTGCCTGGAGCGACAGGGGAGATGGGGCGGTCACCTTC
TRBD1	-	TRBJ2-7	TRBV9	CASSVTGISSYEQYF	TGTGCCAGCAGCGTGACAGGGATTAGCTCCTACGAGCAGTACTTC
-	-	TRBJ2-1	TRBV27	CASSLRSAGLYNEQFF	TGTGCCAGCAGTCTCCGGTCGGCGGGGTTATACAATGAGCAGTTCTTC
-	few	TRBJ1-1	TRBV11-2	CASSFGQDTEAFF	TGTGCCAGCAGCTTTGGACAAGACACTGAAGCTTTCTTT
TRBD1	few	TRBJ2-7	TRBV12-3/TRBV12-4	CASSPDRSYEQYF	TGTGCCAGCAGCCCGGACAGGAGCTACGAGCAGTACTTC
-	-	TRBJ1-6	TRBV3-1/TRBV3-2	CASSQVELSPLHF	TGTGCCAGCAGCCAAGTGGAGTTGTCACCCCTCCACTTT
-	-	TRBJ2-2	TRBV9	CASRGTHTGELFF	TGTGCCAGCAGGGGGACTCACACCGGGGAGCTGTTTTTT
TRBD1	-	TRBJ1-5	TRBV19	CASTISTGTGVQPQHF	TGTGCCAGTACCATATCTACCGGGACAGGGGTTCAGCCCCAGCATTTT
-	-	TRBJ1-3	TRBV28	CASSRLDTGNTIYF	TGTGCCAGCAGTCGTTTGGACACTGGAAACACCATATATTTT
TRBD1	-	TRBJ1-5	TRBV28	CATRQGVGQPQHF	TGTGCCACCCGTCAGGGGGTAGGTCAGCCCCAGCATTTT
TRBD1	-	TRBJ1-2	TRBV9	CASSPNHRTTGAQNYGYTF	TGTGCCAGCAGCCCCAACCATCGAACCACAGGGGCCCAAAACTATGGCTACACCTTC
-	once	TRBJ2-3	TRBV30	CAWSVLARDTQYF	TGTGCCTGGAGTGTGCTAGCAAGAGATACGCAGTATTTT
TRBD1	-	TRBJ2-1	TRBV18	CASSPPWGQGFSTSSYNEQFF	TGTGCCAGCTCACCACCGTGGGGACAGGGATTTTCGACCAGCTCCTACAATGAGCAGTTCTTC
TRBD2	-	TRBJ2-1	TRBV14	CASSQVSPGTSGGHEQFF	TGTGCCAGCAGCCAAGTAAGCCCCGGGACTAGCGGGGGTCATGAGCAGTTCTTC
-	-	TRBJ2-1	TRBV27	CASSFAHSLNRNEQFF	TGTGCCAGCAGTTTTGCGCATTCCCTCAACCGGAATGAGCAGTTCTTC
TRBD1	-	TRBJ1-1	TRBV30	CAWSALSGRQGQAEAFF	TGTGCCTGGAGTGCCCTCTCGGGGAGACAGGGGCAGGCTGAAGCTTTCTTT
-	-	TRBJ2-3	TRBV19	CASRPRDIDTQYF	TGTGCCAGTAGACCCCGGGACATTGATACGCAGTATTTT
-	-	TRBJ2-7	TRBV27	CASSPSGVRQYF	TGTGCCAGCAGTCCCTCAGGGGTCCGGCAGTACTTC
-	-	TRBJ2-4	TRBV7-2	CASSLVEGAKNIQYF	TGTGCCAGCAGCTTAGTGGAGGGAGCTAAAAACATTCAGTACTTC
-	-	TRBJ1-1	TRBV19	CASSIGGIKNTEAFF	TGTGCCAGTAGTATCGGGGGGATTAAGAACACTGAAGCTTTCTTT
TRBD2	few	TRBJ2-1	TRBV5-1	CASSSGLAGLYNEQFF	TGCGCCAGCAGCTCGGGACTAGCGGGCCTTTACAATGAGCAGTTCTTC
TRBD1	-	TRBJ2-7	TRBV7-9	CASRTGGEQYF	TGTGCCAGCAGAACAGGGGGGGAGCAGTACTTC
TRBD1	-	TRBJ1-2	TRBV7-2	CASSPERTGARGYTF	TGTGCCAGCAGCCCAGAGCGGACAGGGGCGAGGGGCTACACCTTC
-	-	TRBJ1-1	TRBV3-1/TRBV3-2	CASSQARTYTEAFF	TGTGCCAGCAGCCAAGCCCGTACATACACTGAAGCTTTCTTT
-	-	TRBJ1-3	TRBV19	CASSALGSSGNTIYF	TGTGCCAGTAGTGCCCTGGGGAGCTCTGGAAACACCATATATTTT
TRBD1	-	TRBJ2-6	TRBV6-1	CASSEAKGAHGANVLTF	TGTGCCAGCAGTGAAGCAAAGGGGGCACATGGGGCCAACGTCCTGACTTTC
-	-	TRBJ1-1	TRBV4-1	CASSQVGANTEAFF	TGCGCCAGCAGCCAAGTTGGGGCGAACACTGAAGCTTTCTTT
TRBD1	-	TRBJ2-2	TRBV30	CLGGHLYTGELFF	TGTTTAGGGGGCCACTTATACACCGGGGAGCTGTTTTTT
-	-	TRBJ2-7	TRBV5-4	CASSLYPTGSSYEQYF	TGTGCCAGCAGCTTGTACCCGACTGGTAGCTCCTACGAGCAGTACTTC